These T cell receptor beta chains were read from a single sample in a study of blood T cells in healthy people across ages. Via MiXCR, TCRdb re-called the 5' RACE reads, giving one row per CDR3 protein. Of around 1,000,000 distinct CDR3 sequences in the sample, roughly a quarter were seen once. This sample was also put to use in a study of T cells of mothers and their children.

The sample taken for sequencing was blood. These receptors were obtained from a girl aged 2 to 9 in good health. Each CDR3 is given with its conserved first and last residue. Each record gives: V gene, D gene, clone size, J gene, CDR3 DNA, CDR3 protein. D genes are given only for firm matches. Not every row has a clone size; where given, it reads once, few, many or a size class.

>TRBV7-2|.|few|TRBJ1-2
TGTGCCAGCAGCTTGAGTGGGGACCGCTTGAACTATGGCTACACCTTC
CASSLSGDRLNYGYTF
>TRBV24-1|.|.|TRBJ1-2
TGTGCCACCAGTGATTCCGGATCGGGCTACACCTTC
CATSDSGSGYTF
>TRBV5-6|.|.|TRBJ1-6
TGTGCCAGCAGCTTGGAGGCAGGGGATTCACCCCTCCACTTT
CASSLEAGDSPLHF
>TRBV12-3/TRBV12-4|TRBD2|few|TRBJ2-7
TGTGCCAGCAGTTTCCGGGGGGGTTCCTACGAGCAGTACTTC
CASSFRGGSYEQYF
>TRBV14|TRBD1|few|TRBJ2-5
TGTGCCAGCAGCCAAGGACAGGGGGGGACCCAGTACTTC
CASSQGQGGTQYF
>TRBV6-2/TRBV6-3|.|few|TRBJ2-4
TGTGCCAGCAGTTTTCCCTCAGTGGGCCGACAAGCCAAAAACATTCAGTACTTC
CASSFPSVGRQAKNIQYF
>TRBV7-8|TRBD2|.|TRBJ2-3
TGTGCCAGCAGCTATTTGGCGGGGGAAGATACGCAGTATTTT
CASSYLAGEDTQYF
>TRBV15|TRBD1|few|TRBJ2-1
TGTGCCACCAGCGGGCCTTCAGGGGGCGAGCAGTTCTTC
CATSGPSGGEQFF
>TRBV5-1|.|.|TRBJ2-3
TGCGCCAGCAGCCCTCGACTCACCACAGATACGCAGTATTTT
CASSPRLTTDTQYF
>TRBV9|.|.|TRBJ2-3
TGTGCCAGCAGCGTAGGAGGGGAGTCGGCAGATACGCAGTATTTT
CASSVGGESADTQYF
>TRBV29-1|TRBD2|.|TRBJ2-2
TGCAGCGTTGCTTCGGTAGGCGGGAGGCCCGACACCGGGGAGCTGTTTTTT
CSVASVGGRPDTGELFF
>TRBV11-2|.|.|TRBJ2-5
TGTGCCAGCAGCCCCGCGGGTAGCAGAGAGACCCAGTACTTC
CASSPAGSRETQYF
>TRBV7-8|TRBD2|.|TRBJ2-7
TGTGCCAGCAGCAACCCCTTGACTAGCAACGAGCAGTACTTC
CASSNPLTSNEQYF
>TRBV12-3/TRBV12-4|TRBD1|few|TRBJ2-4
TGTGCCAGCAGTCCCCAGACAGGGATCAAAAACATTCAGTACTTC
CASSPQTGIKNIQYF
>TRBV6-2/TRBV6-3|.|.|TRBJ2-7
TGTGCCAGCAGTTACATGTTCGGGACGCCCTACGAGCAGTACTTC
CASSYMFGTPYEQYF
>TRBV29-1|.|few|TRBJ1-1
TGCAGCGTACGGGGAACAGAGGGAAACGCTGAAGCTTTCTTT
CSVRGTEGNAEAFF
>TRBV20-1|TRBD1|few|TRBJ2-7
TGCAGTGCGACGACCGGGACAGAGCTCTACGAGCAGTACTTC
CSATTGTELYEQYF
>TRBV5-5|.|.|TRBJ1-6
TGTACCAGCAGCTTGGCCGACAGGAATAATTCACCCCTCCACTTT
CTSSLADRNNSPLHF
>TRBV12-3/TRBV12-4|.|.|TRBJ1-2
TGTGCCAGCAGTCTCACGGACAGCTATGGCTACACCTTC
CASSLTDSYGYTF
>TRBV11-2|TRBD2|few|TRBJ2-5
TGTGCCTGCAGCCCAATAGCGGGGCAAGAGACCCAGTACTTC
CACSPIAGQETQYF
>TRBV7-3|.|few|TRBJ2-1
TGTGCCAGCAGTTTGTCTGTCCCTCAGCCCCAGCAGTTCTTC
CASSLSVPQPQQFF
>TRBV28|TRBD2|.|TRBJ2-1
TGTGCCAGCAGTTTTGGACGGGGGGGATACAATGAGCCGTTCTTC
CASSFGRGGYNEPFF
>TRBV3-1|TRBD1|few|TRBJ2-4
TGTGCCAGCAGCCCAGGGACAGGCAAGTACTTC
CASSPGTGKYF
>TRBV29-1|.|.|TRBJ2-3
TGCAGCGTTGTTCGGACAGACGGGGCAGATACGCAGTATTTT
CSVVRTDGADTQYF
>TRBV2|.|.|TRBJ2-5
TGTGCCAGCATCGGAAGACAAGAAGAGACCCAGTACTTC
CASIGRQEETQYF
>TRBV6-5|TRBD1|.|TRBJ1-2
TGTGCCAGCAGTTTCCGACAGGGCTTCTGGTATGGCTACACCTTC
CASSFRQGFWYGYTF
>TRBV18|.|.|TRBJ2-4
TGTGCCAGCACGCTGGCTGGCGAGGCCAAAAACATTCAGTACTTC
CASTLAGEAKNIQYF
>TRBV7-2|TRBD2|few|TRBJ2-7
TGTGCCAGCAGCTTAGCGGGACTAGCGGGGCGAAGAGAGCAGTACTTC
CASSLAGLAGRREQYF
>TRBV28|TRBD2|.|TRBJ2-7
TGTGCCAGCAGTTCCCCAGGGACTAGCGGGAGTACCTACGAGCAGTACTTC
CASSSPGTSGSTYEQYF
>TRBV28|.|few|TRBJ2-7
TGTGCCAGCACTCGAGAGGGTGCGTGGGGGGCAAGGAGCTCCTACGAGCAGTACTTC
CASTREGAWGARSSYEQYF
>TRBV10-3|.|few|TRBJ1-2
TGTGCCAGCCGAGGATTTAGTACGCCCTTAAAGCACTATGGCTACACCTTC
CASRGFSTPLKHYGYTF
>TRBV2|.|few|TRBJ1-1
TGTGCCAGCAGTGAGAGGATCATGAACACTGAAGCTTTCTTT
CASSERIMNTEAFF